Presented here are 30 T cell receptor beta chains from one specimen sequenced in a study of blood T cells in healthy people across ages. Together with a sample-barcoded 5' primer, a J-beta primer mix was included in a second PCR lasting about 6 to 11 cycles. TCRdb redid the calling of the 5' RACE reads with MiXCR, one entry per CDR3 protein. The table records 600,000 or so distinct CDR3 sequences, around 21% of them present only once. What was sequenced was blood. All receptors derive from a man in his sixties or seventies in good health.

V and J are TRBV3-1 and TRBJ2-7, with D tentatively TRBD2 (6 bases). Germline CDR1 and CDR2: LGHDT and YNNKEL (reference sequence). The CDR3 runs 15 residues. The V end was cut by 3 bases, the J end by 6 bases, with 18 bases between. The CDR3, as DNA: TGTGCCAGCAGCCAGACGACTAGACCCGGCGGCGAGCAGTACTTC. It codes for CASSQTTRPGGEQYF.

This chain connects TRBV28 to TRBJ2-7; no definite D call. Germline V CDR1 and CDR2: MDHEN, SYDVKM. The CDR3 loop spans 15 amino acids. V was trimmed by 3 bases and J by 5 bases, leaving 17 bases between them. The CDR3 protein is CASSFVRVADHEQYF. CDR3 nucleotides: TGTGCCAGCAGTTTCGTTCGTGTGGCGGACCACGAGCAGTACTTC.

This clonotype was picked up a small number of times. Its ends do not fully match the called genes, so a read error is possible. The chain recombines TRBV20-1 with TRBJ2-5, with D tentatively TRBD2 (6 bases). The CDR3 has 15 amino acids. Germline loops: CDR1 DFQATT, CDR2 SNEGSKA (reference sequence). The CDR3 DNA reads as TGCAGTGCTGGAGGGGCCTACGTCCACCAAGGGACCCAGTACTTC. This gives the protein CSAGGAYVHQGTQYF.

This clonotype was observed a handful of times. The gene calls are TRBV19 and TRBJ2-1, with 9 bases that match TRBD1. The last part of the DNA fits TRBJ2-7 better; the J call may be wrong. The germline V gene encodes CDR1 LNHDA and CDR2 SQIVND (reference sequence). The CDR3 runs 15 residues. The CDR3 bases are TGTGCCAGTAGTACCGGGACAGGGCGCTCCTACGAGCAGTACTTC. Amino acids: CASSTGTGRSYEQYF.

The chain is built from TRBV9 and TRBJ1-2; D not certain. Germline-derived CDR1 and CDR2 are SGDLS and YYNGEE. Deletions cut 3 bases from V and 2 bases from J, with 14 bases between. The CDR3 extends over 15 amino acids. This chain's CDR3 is CASSANSESNYGYTF. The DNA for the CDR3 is TGTGCCAGCAGCGCTAACAGCGAATCGAACTATGGCTACACCTTC. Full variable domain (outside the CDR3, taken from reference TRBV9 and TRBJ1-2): DSGVTQTPKHLITATGQRVTLRCSPRSGDLSVYWYQQSLDQGLQFLIQYYNGEERAKGNILERFSAQQFPDLHSELNLSSLELGDSALYFCASSANSESNYGYTFGSGTRLTVV.

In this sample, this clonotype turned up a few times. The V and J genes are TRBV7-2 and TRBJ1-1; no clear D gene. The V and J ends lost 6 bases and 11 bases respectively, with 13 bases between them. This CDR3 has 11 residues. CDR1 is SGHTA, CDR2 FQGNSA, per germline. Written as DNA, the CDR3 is TGTGCCAGCAGTTTCCTAGCGGGGGCTTTCTTT. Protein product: CASSFLAGAFF.

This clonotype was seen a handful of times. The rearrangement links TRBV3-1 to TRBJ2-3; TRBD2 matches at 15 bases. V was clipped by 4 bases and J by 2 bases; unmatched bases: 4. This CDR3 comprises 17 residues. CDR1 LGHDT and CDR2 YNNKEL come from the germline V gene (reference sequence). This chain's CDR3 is CASSPRTSGRVTDTQYF. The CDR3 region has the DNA TGTGCCAGCAGCCCCCGGACTAGCGGGAGGGTCACAGATACGCAGTATTTT.

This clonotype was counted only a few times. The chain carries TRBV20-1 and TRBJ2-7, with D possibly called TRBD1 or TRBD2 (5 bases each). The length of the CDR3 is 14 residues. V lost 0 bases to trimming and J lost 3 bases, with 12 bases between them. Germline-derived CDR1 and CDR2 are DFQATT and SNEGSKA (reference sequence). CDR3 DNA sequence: TGCAGTGCTAGAGACCCGAGGGGAGACTACGAGCAGTACTTC. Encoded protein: CSARDPRGDYEQYF.

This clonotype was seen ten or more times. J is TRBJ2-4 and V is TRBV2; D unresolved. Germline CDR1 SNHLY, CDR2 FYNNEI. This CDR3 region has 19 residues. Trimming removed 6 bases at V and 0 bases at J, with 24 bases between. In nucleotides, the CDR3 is TGTGCCAGCAGAGCCCGGTCTTCCGGTATAGATCCAGCCAAAAACATTCAGTACTTC. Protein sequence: CASRARSSGIDPAKNIQYF.

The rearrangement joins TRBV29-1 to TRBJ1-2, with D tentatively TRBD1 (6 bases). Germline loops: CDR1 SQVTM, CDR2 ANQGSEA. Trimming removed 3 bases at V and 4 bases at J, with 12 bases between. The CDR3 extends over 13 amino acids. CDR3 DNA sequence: TGCAGCGTTGAGGCCCAAGGGGGCTATGGCTACACCTTC. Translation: CSVEAQGGYGYTF.

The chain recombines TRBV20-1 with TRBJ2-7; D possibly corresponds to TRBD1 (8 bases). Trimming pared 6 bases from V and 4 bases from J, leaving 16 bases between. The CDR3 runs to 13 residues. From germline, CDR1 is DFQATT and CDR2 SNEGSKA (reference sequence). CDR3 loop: CSAPGQGGYEQYF. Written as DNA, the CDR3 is TGCAGTGCCCCCGGACAGGGAGGGTACGAGCAGTACTTC.

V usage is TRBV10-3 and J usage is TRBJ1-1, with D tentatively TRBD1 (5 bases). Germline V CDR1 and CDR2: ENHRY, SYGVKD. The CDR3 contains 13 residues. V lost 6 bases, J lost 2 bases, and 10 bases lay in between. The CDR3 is CAISEGPNTEAFF. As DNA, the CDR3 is TGTGCCATCAGCGAGGGACCAAACACTGAAGCTTTCTTT.

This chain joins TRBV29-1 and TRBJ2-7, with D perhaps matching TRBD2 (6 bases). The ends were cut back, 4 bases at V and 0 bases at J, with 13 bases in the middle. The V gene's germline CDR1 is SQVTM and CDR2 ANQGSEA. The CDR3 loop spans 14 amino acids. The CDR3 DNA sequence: TGCAGCGTTGCACACTCCGGGAGCTCCTACGAGCAGTACTTC. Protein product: CSVAHSGSSYEQYF.

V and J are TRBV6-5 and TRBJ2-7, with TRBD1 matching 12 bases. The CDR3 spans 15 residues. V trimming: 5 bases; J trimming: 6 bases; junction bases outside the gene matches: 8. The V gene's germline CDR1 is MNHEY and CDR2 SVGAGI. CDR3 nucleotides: TGTGCCAGCAGTCACATGGGACAGGGGGCGTCCGAGCAGTACTTC. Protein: CASSHMGQGASEQYF.

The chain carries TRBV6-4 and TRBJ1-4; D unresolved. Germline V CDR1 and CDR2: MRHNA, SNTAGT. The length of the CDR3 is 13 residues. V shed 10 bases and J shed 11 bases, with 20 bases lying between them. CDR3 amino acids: CATRQMESCKLFF. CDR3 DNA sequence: TGTGCCACCCGCCAGATGGAGTCGTGCAAACTGTTTTTT.

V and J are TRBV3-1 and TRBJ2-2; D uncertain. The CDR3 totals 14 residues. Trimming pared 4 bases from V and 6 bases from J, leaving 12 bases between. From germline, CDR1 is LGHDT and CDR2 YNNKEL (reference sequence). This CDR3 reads CASSPSLAPGELFF. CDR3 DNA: TGTGCCAGCAGCCCCAGCTTAGCCCCCGGGGAGCTGTTTTTT.

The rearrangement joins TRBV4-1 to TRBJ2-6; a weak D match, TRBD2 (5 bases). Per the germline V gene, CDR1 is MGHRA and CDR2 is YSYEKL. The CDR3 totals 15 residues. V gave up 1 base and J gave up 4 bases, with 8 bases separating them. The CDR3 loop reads CASSQVGRGANVLTF. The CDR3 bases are TGCGCCAGCAGCCAAGTGGGGAGAGGGGCCAACGTCCTGACTTTC.

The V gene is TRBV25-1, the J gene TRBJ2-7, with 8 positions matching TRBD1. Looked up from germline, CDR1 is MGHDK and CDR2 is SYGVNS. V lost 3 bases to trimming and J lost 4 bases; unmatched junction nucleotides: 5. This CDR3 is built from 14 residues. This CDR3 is CASSDLQGVYEQYF. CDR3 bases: TGTGCCAGCAGTGACCTACAGGGGGTTTACGAGCAGTACTTC.

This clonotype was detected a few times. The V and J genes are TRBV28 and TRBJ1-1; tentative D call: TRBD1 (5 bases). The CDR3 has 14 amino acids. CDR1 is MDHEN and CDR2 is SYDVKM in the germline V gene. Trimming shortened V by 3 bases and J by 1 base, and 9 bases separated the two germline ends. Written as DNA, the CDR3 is TGTGCCAGCAGTTTTGGGACCAAGAACACTGAAGCTTTCTTT. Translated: CASSFGTKNTEAFF.

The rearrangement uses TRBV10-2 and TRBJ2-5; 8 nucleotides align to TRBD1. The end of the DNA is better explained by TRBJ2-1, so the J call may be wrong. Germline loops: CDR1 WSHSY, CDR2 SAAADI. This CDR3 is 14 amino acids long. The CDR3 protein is CASSERTGRNEQFF. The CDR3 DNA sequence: TGCGCCAGCAGTGAAAGGACAGGGCGCAATGAGCAGTTCTTC.

CDR3 bases: TGTGCCAGCAGCTTAGATGGGAAGGGGATAGATACGCAGTATTTT. Protein sequence: CASSLDGKGIDTQYF. The V and J genes are TRBV7-9 and TRBJ2-3; the D gene is possibly TRBD1 (5 bases). In germline, CDR1 is SEHNR, CDR2 FQNEAQ (reference sequence). V was shortened by 1 base and J by 5 bases, with 13 bases between the two germline ends. The CDR3 is made up of 15 amino acids.

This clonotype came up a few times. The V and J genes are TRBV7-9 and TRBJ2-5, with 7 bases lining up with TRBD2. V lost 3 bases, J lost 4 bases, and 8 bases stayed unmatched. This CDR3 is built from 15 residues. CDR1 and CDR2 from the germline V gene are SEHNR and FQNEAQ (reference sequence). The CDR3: CASSLGQSGGETQYF. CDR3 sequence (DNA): TGTGCCAGCAGCTTGGGCCAGTCGGGGGGAGAGACCCAGTACTTC. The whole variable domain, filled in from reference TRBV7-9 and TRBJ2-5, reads DTGVSQNPRHKITKRGQNVTFRCDPISEHNRLYWYRQTLGQGPEFLTYFQNEAQLEKSRLLSDRFSAERPKGSFSTLEIQRTEQGDSAMYLCASSLGQSGGETQYFGPGTRLLVL.

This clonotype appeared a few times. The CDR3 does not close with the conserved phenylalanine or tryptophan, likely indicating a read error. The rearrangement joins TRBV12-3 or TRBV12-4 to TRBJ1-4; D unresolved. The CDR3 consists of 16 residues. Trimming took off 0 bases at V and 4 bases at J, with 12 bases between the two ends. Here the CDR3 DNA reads TGTGCCAGCAGTTTAGCGCGTTCGAGGGTTAATGAAAAACTGTTTTCT. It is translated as CASSLARSRVNEKLFS.

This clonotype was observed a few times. CDR3 amino acids: CASSYSESGQPQHF. Written as DNA, the CDR3 is TGTGCCAGCAGTTACTCAGAATCGGGTCAGCCCCAGCATTTT. The chain couples TRBV6-6 to TRBJ1-5; no firm D call. V was trimmed by 0 bases and J by 6 bases, leaving 9 bases between them. The CDR3 has 14 amino acids. The germline V gene encodes CDR1 MNHNY and CDR2 SVGAGI (reference sequence).

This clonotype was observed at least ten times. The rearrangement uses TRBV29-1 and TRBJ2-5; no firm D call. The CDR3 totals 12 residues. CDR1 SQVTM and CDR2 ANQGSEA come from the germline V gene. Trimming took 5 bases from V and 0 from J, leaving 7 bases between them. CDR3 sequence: CSVSTYQETQYF. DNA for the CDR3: TGCAGCGTTTCAACGTACCAAGAGACCCAGTACTTC.

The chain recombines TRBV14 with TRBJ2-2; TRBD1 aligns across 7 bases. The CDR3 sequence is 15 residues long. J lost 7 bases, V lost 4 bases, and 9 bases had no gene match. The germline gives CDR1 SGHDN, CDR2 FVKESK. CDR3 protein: CASSPGGFPDGELFF. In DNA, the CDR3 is TGTGCCAGCAGCCCAGGGGGATTTCCGGACGGGGAGCTGTTTTTT.

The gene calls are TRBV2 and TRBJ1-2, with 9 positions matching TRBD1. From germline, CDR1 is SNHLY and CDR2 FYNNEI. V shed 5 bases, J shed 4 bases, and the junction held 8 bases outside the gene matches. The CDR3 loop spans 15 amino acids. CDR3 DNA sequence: TGTGCCAGCAGTTCGTCCGGACAGGGGCTCTATGGCTACACCTTC. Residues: CASSSSGQGLYGYTF.

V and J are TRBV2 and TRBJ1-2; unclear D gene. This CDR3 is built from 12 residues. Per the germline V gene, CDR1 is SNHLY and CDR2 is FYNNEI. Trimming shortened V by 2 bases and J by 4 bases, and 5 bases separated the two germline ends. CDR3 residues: CASSELIYGYTF. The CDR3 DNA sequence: TGTGCCAGCAGTGAACTAATCTATGGCTACACCTTC. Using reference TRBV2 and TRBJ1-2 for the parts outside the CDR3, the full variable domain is EPEVTQTPSHQVTQMGQEVILRCVPISNHLYFYWYRQILGQKVEFLVSFYNNEISEKSEIFDDQFSVERPDGSNFTLKIRSTKLEDSAMYFCASSELIYGYTFGSGTRLTVV.

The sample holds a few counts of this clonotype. The CDR3 region is CASRDTSGANVLTF. The CDR3 DNA sequence: TGCGCCAGCCGGGACACCTCTGGGGCCAACGTCCTGACTTTC. The rearrangement joins TRBV5-1 to TRBJ2-6; possibly TRBD1 for D (6 bases). Per the germline V gene, CDR1 is SGHRS and CDR2 is YFSETQ. Deletions cut 7 bases from V and 0 bases from J, with 8 bases between. The CDR3 sequence is 14 residues long.

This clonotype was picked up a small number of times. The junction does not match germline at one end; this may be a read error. This chain's CDR3 is CASSEVGGSYNEQLF. CDR3 nucleotide sequence: TGTGCCAGCAGTGAGGTGGGGGGCTCCTACAATGAGCAGCTCTTC. The rearrangement uses TRBV2 and TRBJ2-1; possibly TRBD1 or TRBD2 for D (6 bases each). CDR1 SNHLY and CDR2 FYNNEI come from the germline V gene. CDR3 length equals 15 residues.